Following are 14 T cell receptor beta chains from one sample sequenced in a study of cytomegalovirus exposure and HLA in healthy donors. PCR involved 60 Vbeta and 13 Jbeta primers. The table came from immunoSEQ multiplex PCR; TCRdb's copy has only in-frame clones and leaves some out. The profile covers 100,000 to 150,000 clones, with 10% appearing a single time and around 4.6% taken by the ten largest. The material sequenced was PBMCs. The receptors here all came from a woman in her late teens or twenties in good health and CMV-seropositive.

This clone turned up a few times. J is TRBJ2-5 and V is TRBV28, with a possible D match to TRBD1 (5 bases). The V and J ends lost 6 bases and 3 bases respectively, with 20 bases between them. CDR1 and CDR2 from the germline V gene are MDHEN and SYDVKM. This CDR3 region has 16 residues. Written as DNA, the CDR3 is TGTGCCAGCAGGACCCCCTTGGGGCAGGGTAAAGAGACCCAGTACTTC. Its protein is CASRTPLGQGKETQYF.

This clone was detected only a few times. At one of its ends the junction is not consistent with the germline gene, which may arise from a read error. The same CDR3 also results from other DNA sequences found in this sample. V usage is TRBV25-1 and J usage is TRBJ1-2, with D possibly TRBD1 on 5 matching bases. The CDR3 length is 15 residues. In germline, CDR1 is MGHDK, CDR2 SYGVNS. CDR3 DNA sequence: TGTGCCAGCAGTGAAGTGGAAGGGGCCGGATATGGCTACACCTTT. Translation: CASSEVEGAGYGYTF.

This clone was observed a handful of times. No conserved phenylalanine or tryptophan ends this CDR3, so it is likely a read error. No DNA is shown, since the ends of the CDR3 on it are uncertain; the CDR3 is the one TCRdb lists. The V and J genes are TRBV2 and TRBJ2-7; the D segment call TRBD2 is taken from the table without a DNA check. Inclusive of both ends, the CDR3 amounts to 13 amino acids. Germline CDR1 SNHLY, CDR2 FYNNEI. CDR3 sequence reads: CASSTTILAAAIY.

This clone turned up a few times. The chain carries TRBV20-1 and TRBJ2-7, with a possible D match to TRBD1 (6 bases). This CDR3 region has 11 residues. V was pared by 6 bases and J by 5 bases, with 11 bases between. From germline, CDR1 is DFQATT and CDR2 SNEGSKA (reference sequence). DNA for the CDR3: TGCAGTGCGCGACAGGCTGACGAGCAGTACTTC. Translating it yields CSARQADEQYF.

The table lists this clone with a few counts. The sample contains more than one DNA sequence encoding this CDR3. In DNA form, the CDR3 reads TGCAGTGCTCGGGTCGGTGAGACCCAGTACTTC. Its protein product is CSARVGETQYF. V usage is TRBV20-1 and J usage is TRBJ2-5; unclear D gene. Trimming left V 5 bases short and J 5 bases short, with 9 bases between. This CDR3 comprises 11 residues. The germline V gene has CDR1 DFQATT and CDR2 SNEGSKA (reference sequence).

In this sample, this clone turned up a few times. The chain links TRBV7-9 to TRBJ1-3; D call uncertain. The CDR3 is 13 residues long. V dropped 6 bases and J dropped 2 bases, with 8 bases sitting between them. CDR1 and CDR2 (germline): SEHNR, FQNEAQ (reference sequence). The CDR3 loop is CASRGPPGNTIYF. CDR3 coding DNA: TGTGCCAGCAGGGGCCCCCCTGGAAACACCATATATTTT. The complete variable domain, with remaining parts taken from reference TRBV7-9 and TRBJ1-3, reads DTGVSQNPRHKITKRGQNVTFRCDPISEHNRLYWYRQTLGQGPEFLTYFQNEAQLEKSRLLSDRFSAERPKGSFSTLEIQRTEQGDSAMYLCASRGPPGNTIYFGEGSWLTVV.

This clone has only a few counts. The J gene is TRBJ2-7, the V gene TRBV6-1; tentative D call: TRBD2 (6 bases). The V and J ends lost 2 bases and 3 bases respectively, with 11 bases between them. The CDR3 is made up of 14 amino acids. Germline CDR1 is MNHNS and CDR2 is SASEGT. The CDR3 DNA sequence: TGTGCCAGCAGTGAAAGACTAGAAGGCTACGAGCAGTACTTC. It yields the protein CASSERLEGYEQYF.

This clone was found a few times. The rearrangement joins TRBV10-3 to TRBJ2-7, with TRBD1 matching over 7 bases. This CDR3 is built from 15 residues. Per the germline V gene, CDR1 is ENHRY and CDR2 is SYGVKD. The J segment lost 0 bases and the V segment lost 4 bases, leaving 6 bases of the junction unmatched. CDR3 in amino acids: CAISVQGSSSYEQYF. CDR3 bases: TGTGCCATCAGTGTACAGGGGTCGAGCTCCTACGAGCAGTACTTC.

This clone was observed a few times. CDR3 DNA sequence: TGTGCCTGGAGTGTCGGGACATTAAAAAGGGGCTATGGCTACACCTTC. It specifies CAWSVGTLKRGYGYTF. The chain employs TRBV30 and TRBJ1-2; maybe TRBD1 (6 bases). Germline loops: CDR1 GTSNPN, CDR2 SVGIG (reference sequence). CDR3 length: 16 residues. Between the trimmed V and J ends, which lost 0 bases and 4 bases, there was a span of 18 bases.

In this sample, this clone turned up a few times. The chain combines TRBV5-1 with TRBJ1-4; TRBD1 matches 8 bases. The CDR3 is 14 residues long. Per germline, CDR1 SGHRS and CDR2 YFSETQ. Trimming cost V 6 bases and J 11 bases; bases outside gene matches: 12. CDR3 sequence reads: CASTRAGGERKLFF. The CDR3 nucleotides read TGCGCCAGCACCCGAGCAGGGGGCGAGCGGAAACTGTTTTTT.

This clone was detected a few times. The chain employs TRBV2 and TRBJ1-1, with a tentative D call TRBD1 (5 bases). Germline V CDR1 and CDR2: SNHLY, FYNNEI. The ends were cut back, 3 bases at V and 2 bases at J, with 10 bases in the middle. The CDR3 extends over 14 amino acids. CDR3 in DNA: TGTGCCAGCAGTGACAGGGTAGGAAACACTGAAGCTTTCTTT. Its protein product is CASSDRVGNTEAFF.

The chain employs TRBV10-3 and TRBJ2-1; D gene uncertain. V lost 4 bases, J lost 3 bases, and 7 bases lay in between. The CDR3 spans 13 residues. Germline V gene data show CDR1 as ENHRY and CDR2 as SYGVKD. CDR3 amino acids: CAISAMVYNEQFF. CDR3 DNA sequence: TGTGCCATCAGTGCTATGGTCTACAATGAGCAGTTCTTC.

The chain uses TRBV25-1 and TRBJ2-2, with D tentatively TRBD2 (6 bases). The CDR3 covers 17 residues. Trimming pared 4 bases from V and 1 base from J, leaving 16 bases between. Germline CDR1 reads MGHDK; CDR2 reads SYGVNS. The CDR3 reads CASSGPPGRKNTGELFF. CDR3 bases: TGTGCCAGCAGTGGTCCCCCCGGGAGAAAGAACACCGGGGAGCTGTTTTTT.

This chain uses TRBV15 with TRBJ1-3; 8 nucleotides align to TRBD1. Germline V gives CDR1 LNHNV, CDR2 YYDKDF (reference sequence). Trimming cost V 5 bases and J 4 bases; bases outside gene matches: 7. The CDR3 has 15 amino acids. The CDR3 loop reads CATSLETGAGNTIYF. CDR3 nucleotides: TGTGCCACCAGCCTAGAGACAGGGGCAGGAAACACCATATATTTT.